Listed here are 20 T cell receptor beta chains from one sample, sequenced in a study of T cell repertoires in cytomegalovirus infection (dated by TCRdb to the late 2010s). Sequencing was carried out with an Illumina HiSeq 1500. The public reads were run again by TCRdb, first through fastp at Q25 and then through MiXCR, and only productive beta chains were kept. Rows are unified per CDR3 protein, each entry keeping the most common DNA and genes. In this sample the table shows some 920,000 distinct CDR3 sequences, approximately 31% of which occur a single time. The biggest ten clones account for around 15% of the sample. Taken with the paper, the label for treatment or condition translates to: in vitro stimulation with specific CMV peptide epitopes to enrich CMV-specific T cells. Their antigens are not known. Sequences were derived from cultured CD8+ T cells from PBMCs, sampled from culture after CMV antigen stimulation. Receptors originate from a human donor in good health (CMV status not recorded). Some clones in this sample may be carry-over from other donors' samples.

This chain links TRBV29-1 with TRBJ2-3, with TRBD1 as a possible D gene (6 bases). The CDR3 runs to 14 residues. Looked up from germline, CDR1 is SQVTM and CDR2 is ANQGSEA. Deletions cut 3 bases from V and 0 bases from J, with 10 bases between. The CDR3 sequence: CSVDLDSSTDTQYF. The CDR3 DNA is TGCAGCGTTGACTTGGACAGTAGCACAGATACGCAGTATTTT.

This rearrangement joins TRBV7-9 to TRBJ1-4, with D tentatively TRBD1 (5 bases). The germline CDR1 and CDR2 sequences are SEHNR and FQNEAQ (reference sequence). Trimming shortened V by 5 bases and J by 4 bases, and 14 bases separated the two germline ends. CDR3 length: 15 residues. The CDR3, as DNA: TGTGCCAGCAGCCTTACGGCAGGGCATAATGAAAAACTGTTTTTT. It translates to CASSLTAGHNEKLFF.

This chain joins TRBV6-2 or TRBV6-3 and TRBJ2-7; D is ambiguous. CDR1 is MNHEY and CDR2 is SVGEGT in the germline V gene. This CDR3 has 11 residues. Trimming cost V 3 bases and J 3 bases, with 3 bases left between them. CDR3 amino acids: CASSYNYEQYF. DNA for the CDR3: TGTGCCAGCAGTTATAACTACGAGCAGTACTTC.

CDR3 DNA: TGCAGCGTTCTGCTTCCCGGGACAGGGGTCGGGGGTGAGCAGTTCTTC. Encoded protein: CSVLLPGTGVGGEQFF. This chain connects TRBV29-1 to TRBJ2-1; 10 bases align to TRBD1. V lost 5 bases, J lost 9 bases, and 16 bases stayed unmatched. The germline CDR1 and CDR2 sequences are SQVTM and ANQGSEA. There are 16 residues in the CDR3.

The genes are TRBV5-1 and TRBJ1-1; unclear D gene. There are 14 residues in the CDR3. Germline V gene lookup returns CDR1 SGHRS and CDR2 YFSETQ. V was trimmed by 4 bases and J by 6 bases, leaving 16 bases between them. The CDR3 spells CASSPDGRTAEAFF. CDR3 in DNA: TGCGCCAGCAGCCCCGACGGGCGAACCGCTGAAGCTTTCTTT.

Only a few counts were recorded for this clonotype. DNA of the CDR3: TGCAGCGTTCGCGGACAGGGAGGATTGAGGGAGCAGTTCTTC. It translates to CSVRGQGGLREQFF. V usage is TRBV29-1 and J usage is TRBJ2-1; TRBD1 matches 8 bases. The CDR3 is 14 residues long. Trimming took 5 bases from V and 10 from J; bases not matched to a gene: 13. Germline V gives CDR1 SQVTM, CDR2 ANQGSEA.

Only a few counts were recorded for this clonotype. The chain links TRBV27 to TRBJ2-5; D gene unclear. This CDR3 spans 13 amino acids. The V gene lost 6 bases and the J gene lost 2 bases, with 10 bases spanning the gap. CDR1 and CDR2 (germline): MNHEY, SMNVEV (reference sequence). The DNA for the CDR3 is TGTGCCAGCAGGGTGCTCCCACAAGAGACCCAGTACTTC. Protein sequence: CASRVLPQETQYF.

This clonotype has just a few counts. J is TRBJ2-7 and V is TRBV20-1, with a tentative D call TRBD1 (6 bases). CDR1 is DFQATT and CDR2 is SNEGSKA in the germline V gene (reference sequence). CDR3 length: 12 amino acids. V lost 0 bases, J lost 3 bases, and 6 bases lay in between. CDR3 sequence: CSAREGGYEQYV. The CDR3 nucleotides read TGCAGTGCTAGAGAAGGGGGCTACGAGCAGTACGTC.

This clonotype has a handful of counts. The CDR3 is CASSSPEGRYEQYF. The CDR3 nucleotides read TGTGCCAGCAGCAGTCCGGAGGGACGCTACGAGCAGTACTTC. This chain joins TRBV2 and TRBJ2-7; tentatively, D is TRBD2 (6 bases). CDR3 length: 14 amino acids. The ends were cut back, 6 bases at V and 3 bases at J, with 15 bases in the middle. Looked up from germline, CDR1 is SNHLY and CDR2 is FYNNEI.

The V and J genes are TRBV5-4 and TRBJ2-3; 7 positions match TRBD2. The J segment lost 3 bases and the V segment lost 1 base, leaving 5 bases of the junction unmatched. CDR3 size: 15 residues. Germline V CDR1 and CDR2: SGHNT, YYREEE (reference sequence). DNA of the CDR3: TGTGCCAGCAGCTTGCGAACTAGCGCGACAGATACGCAGTATTTT. Residues: CASSLRTSATDTQYF.

This clonotype turned up a few times. This chain uses TRBV29-1 with TRBJ1-2; 9 nucleotides agree with TRBD1. The V segment lost 6 bases and the J segment 3 bases; nucleotides outside the gene matches: 2. CDR1 is SQVTM and CDR2 is ANQGSEA in the germline V gene. This CDR3 spans 12 amino acids. The CDR3, as DNA: TGCAGCGTGCGGGACAGGGACTATGGCTACACCTTC. Protein sequence: CSVRDRDYGYTF.

This clonotype has more than one count but fewer than ten. V gene TRBV14 combines with J gene TRBJ1-2; D is uncertain. Per germline, CDR1 SGHDN and CDR2 FVKESK. CDR3 length: 16 amino acids. V lost 0 bases, J lost 8 bases, and 19 bases lay in between. CDR3 in amino acids: CASSQDRRRFFGGYTF. CDR3 coding DNA: TGTGCCAGCAGCCAAGACCGCAGAAGGTTTTTTGGAGGCTACACCTTC.

The chain carries TRBV28 and TRBJ1-4; 8 nucleotides match TRBD1. J gave up 6 bases and V 8 bases, and 5 bases lay outside the gene matches. Germline loops: CDR1 MDHEN, CDR2 SYDVKM. The CDR3 totals 13 residues. Here the CDR3 reads CASSRRGHEKLFF. For the CDR3, the DNA is TGTGCCAGCTCGCGCAGGGGGCATGAAAAACTGTTTTTT.

In its sample, this clonotype was seen a few times. The chain uses TRBV6-2 or TRBV6-3 and TRBJ1-3; no reliable D call. Deletions cut 3 bases from V and 2 bases from J, with 5 bases between. Germline V CDR1 and CDR2: MNHEY, SVGEGT. The CDR3 consists of 13 residues. Written as DNA, the CDR3 is TGTGCCAGCAGTTATTTTCCTGGAAACACCATATATTTT. Encoded protein: CASSYFPGNTIYF.

The chain has TRBV28 and TRBJ2-7; 9 bases are a match to TRBD1. The V segment lost 5 bases and the J segment 1 base; nucleotides outside the gene matches: 6. The length of the CDR3 is 15 residues. Germline CDR1 MDHEN, CDR2 SYDVKM. In nucleotides, the CDR3 is TGTGCCAGCAGTACCGACAGGGGGTCTTCCTACGAGCAGTACGTC. It yields the protein CASSTDRGSSYEQYV.

The CDR3 DNA follows: TGTGCCACCTCTGATGACGGAAGCTCCTACAATGAGCAGTTCTTC. Amino acids: CATSDDGSSYNEQFF. This rearrangement joins TRBV19 to TRBJ2-1, with D uncertain. The germline V gene encodes CDR1 LNHDA and CDR2 SQIVND (reference sequence). There are 15 residues in the CDR3. V shed 10 bases and J shed 0 bases, with 16 bases lying between them. Complete variable domain (other parts from reference TRBV19 and TRBJ2-1): DGGITQSPKYLFRKEGQNVTLSCEQNLNHDAMYWYRQDPGQGLRLIYYSQIVNDFQKGDIAEGYSVSREKKESFPLTVTSAQKNPTAFYLCATSDDGSSYNEQFFGPGTRLTVL.

CDR3 DNA sequence: TGTGCCAGCAGCGTAGGACTGGCGGGGACCCAAGAGACCCAGTACTTC. As protein: CASSVGLAGTQETQYF. The V call is TRBV9, the J call TRBJ2-5; D possibly corresponds to TRBD2 (6 bases). This CDR3 has 16 residues. V lost 0 bases and J 1 base, leaving 13 bases between the germline ends. Per germline, CDR1 SGDLS and CDR2 YYNGEE.

This clonotype was recorded a few times. This rearrangement joins TRBV20-1 to TRBJ2-1; D is possibly TRBD2 (5 bases). The germline V and J ends were trimmed by 0 bases and 0 bases, with 12 bases remaining between them. Germline CDR1 DFQATT, CDR2 SNEGSKA (reference sequence). This CDR3 is 16 amino acids long. DNA for the CDR3: TGCAGTGCTAGAGAGGGAGCAAGTAGCTCCTACAATGAGCAGTTCTTC. Translation gives CSAREGASSSYNEQFF.

The chain couples TRBV14 to TRBJ1-1, with 9 positions matching TRBD1. V trimming: 3 bases; J trimming: 5 bases; junction bases outside the gene matches: 10. This CDR3 comprises 16 residues. Germline V gives CDR1 SGHDN, CDR2 FVKESK. The CDR3 loop reads CASSQVTGTGWTEAFF. As DNA, the CDR3 is TGTGCCAGCAGCCAGGTTACCGGGACAGGGTGGACTGAAGCTTTCTTT.

This clonotype was observed a handful of times. The rearrangement joins TRBV4-1 to TRBJ2-1, with D perhaps TRBD1 or TRBD2 (5 bases each). The CDR3 spans 21 residues. Germline-derived CDR1 and CDR2 are MGHRA and YSYEKL. Trimming removed 0 bases at V and 7 bases at J, with 31 bases between. DNA of the CDR3: TGCGCCAGCAGCCAAGATAACCCAGTAAGCTTGGGAGAGGGGATGGGGAATGAGCAGTTCTTC. It translates to CASSQDNPVSLGEGMGNEQFF.